This T cell receptor (beta chain) is drawn from a study of lymphopenia after photon versus proton radiotherapy. This clone was seen only a few times. Its antigen remains unknown. Study-wide results and limits: Oligoclonal CD8+ Temra expansion after nadir drove photon patients' diversity drop.

In germline, CDR1 is MDHEN, CDR2 SYDVKM. The junction had 9 bases not matched to a gene; V was cut back by 5 bases and J by 8 bases. CDR3 length: 14 residues. Repertoires were generated with immunoSEQ multiplex PCR, while TCRdb's copy carries only in-frame clones and drops some. The sample includes several thousand clones, roughly 86% of them seen just once. This specimen consisted of peripheral blood, obtained from a patient treated with photon-based radiotherapy. This receptor was obtained from a man aged 25-45 years with gastric cancer. The J gene is TRBJ1-3, the V gene TRBV28; 7 nucleotides line up with TRBD1. CDR3 sequence reads: CASSQGQRRDTIYF. CDR3 sequence (DNA): TGTGCCAGCAGTCAGGGACAGCGACGGGACACCATATATTTT.